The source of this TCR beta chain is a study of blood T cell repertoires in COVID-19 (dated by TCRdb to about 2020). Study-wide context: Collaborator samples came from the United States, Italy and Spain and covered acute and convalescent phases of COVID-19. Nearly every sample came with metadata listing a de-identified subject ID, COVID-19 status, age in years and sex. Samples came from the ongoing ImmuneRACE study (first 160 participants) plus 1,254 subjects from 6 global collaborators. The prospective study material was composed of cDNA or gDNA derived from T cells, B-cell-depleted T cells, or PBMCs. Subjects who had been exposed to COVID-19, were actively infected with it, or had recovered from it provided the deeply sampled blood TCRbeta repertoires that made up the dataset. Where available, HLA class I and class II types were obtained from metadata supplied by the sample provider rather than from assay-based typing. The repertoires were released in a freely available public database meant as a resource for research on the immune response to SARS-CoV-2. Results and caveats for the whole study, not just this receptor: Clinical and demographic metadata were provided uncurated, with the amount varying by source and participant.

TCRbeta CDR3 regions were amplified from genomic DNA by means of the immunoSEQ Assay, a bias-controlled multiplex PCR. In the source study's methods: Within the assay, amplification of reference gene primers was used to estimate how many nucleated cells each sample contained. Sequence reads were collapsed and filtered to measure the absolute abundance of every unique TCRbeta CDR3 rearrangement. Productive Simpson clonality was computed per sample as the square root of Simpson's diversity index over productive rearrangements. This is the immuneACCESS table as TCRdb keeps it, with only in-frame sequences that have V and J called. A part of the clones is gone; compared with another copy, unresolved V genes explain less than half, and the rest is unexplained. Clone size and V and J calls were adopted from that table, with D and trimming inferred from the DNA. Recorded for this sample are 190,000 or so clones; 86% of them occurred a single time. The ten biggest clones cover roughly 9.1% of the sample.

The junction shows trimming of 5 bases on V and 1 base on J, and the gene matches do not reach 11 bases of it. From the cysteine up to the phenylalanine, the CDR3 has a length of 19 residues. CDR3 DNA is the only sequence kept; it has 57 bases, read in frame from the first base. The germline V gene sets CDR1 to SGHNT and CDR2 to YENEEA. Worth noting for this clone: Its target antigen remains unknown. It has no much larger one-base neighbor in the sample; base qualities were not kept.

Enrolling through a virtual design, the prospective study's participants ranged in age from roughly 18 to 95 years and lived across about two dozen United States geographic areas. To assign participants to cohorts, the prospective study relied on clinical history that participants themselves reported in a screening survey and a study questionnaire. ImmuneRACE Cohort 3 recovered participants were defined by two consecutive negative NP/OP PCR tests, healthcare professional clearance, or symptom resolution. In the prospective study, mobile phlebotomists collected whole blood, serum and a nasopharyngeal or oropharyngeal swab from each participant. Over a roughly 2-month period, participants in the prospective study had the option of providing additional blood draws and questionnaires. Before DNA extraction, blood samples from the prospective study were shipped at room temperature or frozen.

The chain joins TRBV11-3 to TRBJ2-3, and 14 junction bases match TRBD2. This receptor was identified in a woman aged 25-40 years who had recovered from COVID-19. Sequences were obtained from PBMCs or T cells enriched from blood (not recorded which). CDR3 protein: CASSLGLAGGRGGTDTQYF. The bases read TGTGCCAGCAGCCTCGGACTAGCGGGAGGCCGGGGAGGCACAGATACGCAGTATTTT.